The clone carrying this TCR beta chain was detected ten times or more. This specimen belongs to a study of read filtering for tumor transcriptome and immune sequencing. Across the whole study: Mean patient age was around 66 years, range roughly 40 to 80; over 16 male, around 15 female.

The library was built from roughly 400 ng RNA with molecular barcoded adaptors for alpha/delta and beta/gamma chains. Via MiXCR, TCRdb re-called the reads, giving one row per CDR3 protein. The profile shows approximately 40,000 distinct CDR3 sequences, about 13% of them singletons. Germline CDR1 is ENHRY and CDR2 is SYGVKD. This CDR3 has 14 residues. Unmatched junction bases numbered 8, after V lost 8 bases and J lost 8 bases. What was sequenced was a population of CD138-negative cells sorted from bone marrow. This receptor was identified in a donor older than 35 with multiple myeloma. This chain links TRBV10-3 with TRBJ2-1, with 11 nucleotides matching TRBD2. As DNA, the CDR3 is TGTGCCATCCAATCTAGCGGGAGGATCCATGAGCAGTTCTTC. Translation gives CAIQSSGRIHEQFF.